A single T cell receptor beta chain is shown here with its context. CDR1 is SGDLS and CDR2 is YYNGEE in the germline V gene. This CDR3 is built from 19 residues. With 0 bases clipped from V and 5 bases from J, the junction kept 12 bases outside the gene matches. This record belongs to a study of blood T cell repertoires in COVID-19. Study processing details: How many nucleated cells were present was estimated from reference gene primer amplification. The assay was immunoSEQ multiplex PCR, and TCRdb's table has in-frame clones only and misses some. V and J calls and clone size are given by that table; D and trimming were obtained from the DNA. The sample includes 120,000 to 150,000 clones, approximately 88% of them seen just once.

V gene TRBV9 combines with J gene TRBJ2-5; TRBD2 matches 14 bases. This clonotype was sampled from a man aged 55 to 70 with active or convalescent COVID-19. Sequenced material: peripheral blood. In DNA form, the CDR3 reads TGTGCCAGCAGCGTAGGCACGGGACTAGCGGGAGTTTCCAGGGAGACCCAGTACTTC. Its protein is CASSVGTGLAGVSRETQYF.